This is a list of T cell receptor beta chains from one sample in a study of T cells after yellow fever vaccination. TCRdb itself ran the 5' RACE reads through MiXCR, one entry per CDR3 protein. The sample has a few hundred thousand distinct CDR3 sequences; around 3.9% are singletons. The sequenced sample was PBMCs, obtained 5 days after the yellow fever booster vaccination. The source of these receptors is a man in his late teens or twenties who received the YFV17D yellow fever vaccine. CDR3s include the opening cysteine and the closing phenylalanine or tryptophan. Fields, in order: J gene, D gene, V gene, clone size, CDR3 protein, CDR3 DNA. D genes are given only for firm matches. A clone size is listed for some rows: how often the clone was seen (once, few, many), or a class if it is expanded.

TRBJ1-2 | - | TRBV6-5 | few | CASSYPGAHYGYTF | TGTGCCAGCAGTTACCCAGGGGCTCACTATGGCTACACCTTC
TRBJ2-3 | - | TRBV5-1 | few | CASSLWEFTDTQYF | TGCGCCAGCAGCTTGTGGGAGTTCACAGATACGCAGTATTTT
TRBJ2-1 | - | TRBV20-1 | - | CSAIGRRGPSYNEQFF | TGCAGTGCTATAGGCAGGAGGGGGCCTTCCTACAATGAGCAGTTCTTC
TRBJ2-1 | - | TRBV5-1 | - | CASSPDPGLSYNEQFF | TGCGCCAGCAGCCCGGACCCAGGGTTGTCCTACAATGAGCAGTTCTTC
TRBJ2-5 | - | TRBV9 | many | CASSVEGTALGETQYF | TGTGCCAGCAGCGTAGAGGGGACGGCCCTCGGGGAGACCCAGTACTTC
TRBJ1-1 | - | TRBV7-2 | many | CASSWGVSEAFF | TGTGCCAGCAGCTGGGGGGTGTCTGAAGCTTTCTTT
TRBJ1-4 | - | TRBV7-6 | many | CASSLNSGEEKLFF | TGTGCCAGCAGCTTAAACTCGGGGGAGGAAAAACTGTTTTTT
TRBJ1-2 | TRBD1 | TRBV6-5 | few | CASSYSGGGQGSNYGYTF | TGTGCCAGCAGTTACTCAGGGGGGGGACAGGGATCTAACTATGGCTACACCTTC
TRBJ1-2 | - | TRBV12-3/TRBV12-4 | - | CASSFIPHAPRGYTF | TGTGCCAGCAGTTTTATTCCCCATGCCCCTCGGGGCTACACCTTC
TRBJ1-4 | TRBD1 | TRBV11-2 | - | CASSILSGGGGKLFF | TGTGCCAGCAGCATTCTCTCAGGGGGCGGTGGAAAACTGTTTTTT
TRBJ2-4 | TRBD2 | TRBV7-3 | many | CASSLEGGAAKNIQYF | TGTGCCAGCAGCTTAGAGGGAGGGGCGGCCAAAAACATTCAGTACTTC
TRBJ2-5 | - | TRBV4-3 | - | CASSQGLRETQYF | TGCGCCAGCAGCCAGGGCCTCCGCGAGACCCAGTACTTC
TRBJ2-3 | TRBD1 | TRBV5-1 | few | CASSRLQGVGDTQYF | TGCGCCAGCAGCCGGCTCCAGGGGGTTGGTGATACGCAGTATTTT
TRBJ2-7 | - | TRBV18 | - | CASSPTRTYNEQYF | TGTGCCAGCTCACCCACTCGAACCTACAATGAGCAGTACTTC
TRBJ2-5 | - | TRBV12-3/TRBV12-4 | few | CASSHGVHTLETQYF | TGTGCCAGCAGTCACGGGGTGCACACCCTGGAGACCCAGTACTTC
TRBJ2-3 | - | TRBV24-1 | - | CATSVGGAGRGTDTQYF | TGTGCCACCAGTGTGGGGGGGGCAGGTAGGGGCACAGATACGCAGTATTTT
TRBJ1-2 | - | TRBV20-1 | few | CSASDSTTLATAEGF | TGCAGTGCTAGTGACTCCACCACTTTGGCTACAGCCGAGGGCTTC
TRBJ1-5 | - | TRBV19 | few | CASSIAGRGNQPQHF | TGTGCCAGTAGTATAGCAGGGCGTGGCAATCAGCCCCAGCATTTT
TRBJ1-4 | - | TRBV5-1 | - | CASSLDIPRGEKLFF | TGCGCCAGCAGCTTGGACATCCCGAGAGGTGAAAAACTGTTTTTT
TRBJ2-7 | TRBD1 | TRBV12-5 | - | CASGPDRGRGEQYF | TGTGCTAGTGGTCCGGACAGGGGCCGCGGCGAGCAGTACTTC
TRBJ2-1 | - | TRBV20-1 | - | CSAFRTRYNEQFF | TGCAGTGCTTTTCGGACAAGATACAATGAGCAGTTCTTC
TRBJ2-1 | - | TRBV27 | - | CAWGSSYNEQFF | TGTGCTTGGGGAAGCTCCTACAATGAGCAGTTCTTC
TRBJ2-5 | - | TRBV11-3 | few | CASSADSQETQYF | TGTGCCAGCAGCGCGGACAGCCAAGAGACCCAGTACTTC
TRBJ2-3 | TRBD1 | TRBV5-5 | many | CASTLDRRTDTQYF | TGTGCCAGCACCTTGGACAGGCGCACAGATACGCAGTATTTT
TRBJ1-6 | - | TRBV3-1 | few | CASSQWGSQDSPLHF | TGTGCCAGCAGCCAATGGGGGTCACAGGATTCACCCCTCCACTTT
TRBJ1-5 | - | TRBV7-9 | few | CASSSNSDSNQPQHF | TGTGCCAGCAGCTCCAACAGCGACAGCAATCAGCCCCAGCATTTT
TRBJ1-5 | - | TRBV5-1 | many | CASSLFTGLGQPQHF | TGCGCCAGCAGCTTGTTCACAGGGCTAGGTCAGCCCCAGCATTTT
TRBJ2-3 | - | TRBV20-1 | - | CSAKPTGEYTDTQYF | TGCAGTGCTAAACCGACCGGGGAATACACAGATACGCAGTATTTT
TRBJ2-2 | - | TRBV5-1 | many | CASSLAAWGETGELFF | TGCGCCAGCAGCTTGGCGGCCTGGGGGGAAACCGGGGAGCTGTTTTTT
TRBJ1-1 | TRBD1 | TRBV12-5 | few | CASGLAHQTGTDKKNTEAFF | TGTGCTAGTGGTTTGGCTCACCAGACCGGGACAGACAAAAAGAACACTGAAGCTTTCTTT
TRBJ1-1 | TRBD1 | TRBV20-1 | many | CSARDPTGATEAFF | TGCAGTGCTAGAGATCCTACAGGGGCCACTGAAGCTTTCTTT
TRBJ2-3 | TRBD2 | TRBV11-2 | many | CASSLVGRGGDTQYF | TGTGCCAGCAGCTTAGTGGGGCGGGGGGGAGATACGCAGTATTTT
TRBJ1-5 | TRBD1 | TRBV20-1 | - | CSASPPRGRNQPQHF | TGCAGTGCTAGCCCCCCGAGGGGGCGAAATCAGCCCCAGCATTTT
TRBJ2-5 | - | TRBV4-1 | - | CASSRRGTGQETQYF | TGCGCCAGCAGCCGGCGTGGGACTGGACAAGAGACCCAGTACTTC
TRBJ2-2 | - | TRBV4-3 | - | CASSQAANLAGELFF | TGCGCCAGCAGCCAAGCTGCGAACTTGGCCGGGGAGCTGTTTTTT